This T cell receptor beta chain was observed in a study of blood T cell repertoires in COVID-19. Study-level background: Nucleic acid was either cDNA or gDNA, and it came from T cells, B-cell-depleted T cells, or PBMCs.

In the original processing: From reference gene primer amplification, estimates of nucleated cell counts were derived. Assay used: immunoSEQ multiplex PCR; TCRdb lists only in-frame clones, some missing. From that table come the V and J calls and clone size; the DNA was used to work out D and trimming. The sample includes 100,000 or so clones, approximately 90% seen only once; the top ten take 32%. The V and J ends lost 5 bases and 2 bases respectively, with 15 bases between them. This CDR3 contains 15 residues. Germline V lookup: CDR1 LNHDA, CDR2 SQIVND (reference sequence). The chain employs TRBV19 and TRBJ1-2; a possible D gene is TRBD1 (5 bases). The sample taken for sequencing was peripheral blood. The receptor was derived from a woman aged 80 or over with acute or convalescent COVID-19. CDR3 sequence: CASSQTSTVNYGYTF. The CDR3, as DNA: TGTGCCAGTAGTCAAACCTCGACAGTGAACTATGGCTACACCTTC.